The 16 T cell receptor beta chains presented below share a single source sample, sequenced in a study of blood T cells in healthy people across ages (dated by TCRdb to between 2014 and 2017). The method behind the library was 5' RACE. Sequencing instrument: Illumina HiSeq 2500. The second PCR ran for about 6 to 11 cycles and used a J-beta primer mix along with a sample-barcoded 5' primer. TCRdb cleaned the public reads at Q25 with fastp, built clones with MiXCR and kept in-frame beta chains. Rows are unified per CDR3 protein, each entry keeping the most common DNA and genes. The sample contains about 2 million distinct CDR3 sequences, roughly 52% of them found a single time. Of the sample, approximately 2% falls within the top ten clones. Sequenced input: blood. Every receptor here comes from a woman aged 40 to 49 in good health.

This clonotype turned up a few times. This chain connects TRBV7-2 to TRBJ1-4; D unclear. The CDR3 sequence is 13 residues long. Trimming stripped 6 bases from V and 0 bases from J, with 5 bases between. Germline V gene sequence: CDR1 SGHTA, CDR2 FQGNSA. The CDR3 spells CASSYSTNEKLFF. CDR3 nucleotides: TGTGCCAGCAGTTACTCAACTAATGAAAAACTGTTTTTT.

This chain joins TRBV20-1 and TRBJ1-2, with TRBD1 matching 9 bases. The CDR3 loop spans 15 amino acids. Germline CDR1 reads DFQATT; CDR2 reads SNEGSKA (reference sequence). The trim removed 4 bases at V and 2 bases at J, leaving 8 bases unmatched. The CDR3 DNA reads TGCAGTGCTAAAAAAAAACAGGGGGCGAACTATGGCTACACCTTC. This encodes CSAKKKQGANYGYTF.

This chain links TRBV20-1 with TRBJ2-1, with D possibly being TRBD2 (6 bases). The CDR3 sequence is 12 residues long. Germline CDR1 is DFQATT and CDR2 is SNEGSKA (reference sequence). CDR3 loop: CRADLGGDEQFF. The CDR3 region has the DNA TGCAGGGCAGACCTCGGGGGTGATGAGCAGTTCTTC.

CDR3 region: CASSQDLVRADTQYF. DNA for the CDR3: TGTGCCAGCAGCCAAGATCTCGTCCGGGCAGATACGCAGTATTTT. This chain joins TRBV14 and TRBJ2-3; the D is unclear. The V gene lost 0 bases and the J gene lost 4 bases, with 11 bases spanning the gap. The CDR3 length is 15 residues. Germline lookup yields CDR1 SGHDN and CDR2 FVKESK.

In its sample, this clonotype was seen many times. For the CDR3, the DNA is TGTGCTAGTGGTTTCGGCTACGGGCAAGAGACCCAGTACTTC. It translates to CASGFGYGQETQYF. The V and J genes are TRBV12-5 and TRBJ2-5; D is undetermined. Trimming took 3 bases from V and 2 from J, leaving 10 bases between them. The CDR3 contains 14 residues. From germline, CDR1 is LGHNT and CDR2 FRNRAP. Filled out from reference TRBV12-5 and TRBJ2-5, the complete variable domain reads DARVTQTPRHKVTEMGQEVTMRCQPILGHNTVFWYRQTMMQGLELLAYFRNRAPLDDSGMPKDRFSAEMPDATLATLKIQPSEPRDSAVYFCASGFGYGQETQYFGPGTRLLVL.

The chain couples TRBV4-2 to TRBJ2-7; a weak D match, TRBD1 (6 bases). Trimming shortened V by 0 bases and J by 7 bases, and 16 bases separated the two germline ends. This CDR3 spans 15 amino acids. Germline V CDR1 and CDR2: LGHNA, YNFKEQ. CDR3 DNA: TGTGCCAGCAGCCAAGAGGGGGCTAGCCGAGCGGAGCAGTACTTC. It specifies CASSQEGASRAEQYF.

V gene TRBV12-3 or TRBV12-4 combines with J gene TRBJ1-2; D gene uncertain. CDR3 length equals 13 residues. Trimming took off 8 bases at V and 1 base at J, with 11 bases between the two ends. This CDR3 reads CASRGRNNYGYTF. In nucleotides, the CDR3 is TGTGCCAGCCGCGGCAGGAATAACTATGGCTACACCTTC.

There are a few counts of this clonotype. The V call is TRBV7-9, the J call TRBJ2-3, with 9 bases aligning to TRBD2. This CDR3 is built from 14 residues. The V and J ends lost 6 bases and 9 bases, in that order; junction bases with no gene match: 10. CDR1 is SEHNR and CDR2 is FQNEAQ in the germline V gene (reference sequence). The CDR3 coding sequence is TGTGCCAGCAGATCAAGCGGGGGGATCGAAACGCAGTATTTT. Translating it yields CASRSSGGIETQYF.

The chain couples TRBV7-9 to TRBJ1-5; D ambiguous. V was clipped by 5 bases and J by 4 bases, with 12 bases between them. The CDR3 has 14 residues. Germline V gives CDR1 SEHNR, CDR2 FQNEAQ (reference sequence). CDR3 nucleotide sequence: TGTGCCAGCAGCCCGAAGGGTGGAAATCAGCCCCAGCATTTT. Protein: CASSPKGGNQPQHF. The whole variable domain, remainder taken from reference TRBV7-9 and TRBJ1-5, is DTGVSQNPRHKITKRGQNVTFRCDPISEHNRLYWYRQTLGQGPEFLTYFQNEAQLEKSRLLSDRFSAERPKGSFSTLEIQRTEQGDSAMYLCASSPKGGNQPQHFGDGTRLSIL.

This clonotype has only a few counts. The chain is built from TRBV24-1 and TRBJ2-3; D not certain. The CDR3 is 17 amino acids. The V and J ends lost 1 base and 0 bases respectively, with 13 bases between them. Germline values: CDR1 KGHDR, CDR2 SFDVKD. The CDR3 reads CATSDFGKTMSTDTQYF. CDR3 sequence (DNA): TGTGCCACCAGTGATTTTGGCAAAACCATGAGCACAGATACGCAGTATTTT.

V gene TRBV9 combines with J gene TRBJ2-3; D is uncertain. Trimming stripped 3 bases from V and 0 bases from J, with 8 bases between. Germline assignment: CDR1 SGDLS and CDR2 YYNGEE. The length of the CDR3 is 14 residues. The CDR3 region is CASSEEASTDTQYF. The DNA of the CDR3 is TGTGCCAGCAGCGAAGAAGCTAGCACAGATACGCAGTATTTT.

This clonotype was seen a handful of times. The V call is TRBV6-5, the J call TRBJ2-5; D may be TRBD1 (5 bases). V was pared by 6 bases and J by 7 bases, with 9 bases between. The CDR3 covers 11 residues. Germline CDR1 is MNHEY and CDR2 is SVGAGI. CDR3: CASSHQGTQYF. In nucleotides, the CDR3 is TGTGCCAGCAGCCACCAGGGGACCCAGTACTTC.

Only a few counts were recorded for this clonotype. J is TRBJ1-2 and V is TRBV28; 9 bases align to TRBD1. The CDR3 has 15 amino acids. The germline gives CDR1 MDHEN, CDR2 SYDVKM. The V gene end was trimmed by 2 bases and the J gene end by 5 bases; junction bases not matched to a gene: 6. The chain's CDR3 is CASSLVGTGNYGYTF. For the CDR3, the DNA is TGTGCCAGCAGTTTAGTTGGGACAGGGAATTATGGCTACACCTTC.

Remarks on this clonotype: This may arise from a read error, as a much more abundant clone is one base away. V and J are TRBV6-6 and TRBJ1-2; no reliable D call. The germline V gene has CDR1 MNHNY and CDR2 SVGAGI (reference sequence). V was shortened by 8 bases and J by 8 bases, with 3 bases between the two germline ends. The CDR3 consists of 8 residues. The CDR3 nucleotides are TGTGCCAGCGAGGGCTACACCTTC. It yields the protein CASEGYTF.

V gene TRBV6-5 combines with J gene TRBJ1-6; D is perhaps TRBD1 (6 bases). The V end lost 7 bases, the J end lost 9 bases, and 16 bases lay between the germline ends. This CDR3 has 14 residues. Germline V lookup: CDR1 MNHEY, CDR2 SVGAGI. CDR3 protein: CASTPRGGFSPLHF. For the CDR3, the DNA is TGTGCCAGCACCCCGCGAGGGGGATTTTCACCCCTCCACTTT.

CDR3 bases: TGCAGCGTTGCCAGGGGGACAGGAACAGATACGCAGTATTTT. Translation: CSVARGTGTDTQYF. The chain has TRBV29-1 and TRBJ2-3; TRBD1 matches 8 bases. Germline V gives CDR1 SQVTM, CDR2 ANQGSEA. V dropped 4 bases and J dropped 3; count of bases not matched to a gene: 6. This CDR3 region has 14 residues.